This T cell receptor (beta chain) derives from a study of CD8+ T cells in alopecia areata. Study details: Twice a day, 5 to 10 mg of oral tofacitinib was administered to treated patients.

Extraction of RNA preceded its reverse transcription into cDNA, which served as the sequencing template. The table came from immunoSEQ multiplex PCR; TCRdb's copy has only in-frame clones and leaves some out. The table shows under 250,000 clones, with approximately 52% occurring only once. Lesional scalp punch biopsies and peripheral blood were collected from alopecia areata patients. This clone was counted a few times. Its antigen is unidentified. The CDR3 is 10 amino acids. V lost 6 bases and J 8 bases, leaving 10 bases between the germline ends. Germline loops: CDR1 SQVTM, CDR2 ANQGSEA. Study-wide points: Among the cells sequenced in scalp samples are also the resident alphabeta T cells of normal skin.

This TCR was sampled from a human donor with alopecia areata. The rearrangement links TRBV29-1 to TRBJ1-2; D is unclear. The sequences come from CD4+ T cells sorted from blood, collected at week 0. In DNA form, the CDR3 reads TGCAGCGTCCAAAACGGGGGCTACACCTTC. It specifies CSVQNGGYTF.